These 5 T cell receptor beta chains were sequenced from one sample in a study of cytomegalovirus exposure and HLA in healthy donors. Both 60 Vbeta primers and 13 Jbeta primers went into the PCR. Produced via immunoSEQ multiplex PCR; TCRdb's table is partial and in-frame only. Among about 120,000 clones, around 80% were seen once, and the ten largest hold 3.5% to 4.5%. The sequenced material came from PBMCs. All receptors derive from a man between 25 and 39 years old in good health and CMV-seropositive.

This clone was found once. The gene calls are TRBV15 and TRBJ2-7; D perhaps matches TRBD1 (6 bases). From germline, CDR1 is LNHNV and CDR2 YYDKDF (reference sequence). V lost 0 bases and J lost 4, with 10 bases in between. The CDR3 has 14 amino acids. Here the CDR3 DNA reads TGTGCCACCAGCAGAGAGCAGGGGATATACGAGCAGTACTTC. It codes for CATSREQGIYEQYF.

In the case of this clone: A far larger clone is off by one base, so a read error is likely. As the CDR3 is not closed by the conserved phenylalanine or tryptophan, this likely results from a read error. J is TRBJ1-2 and V is TRBV7-3; D is ambiguous. CDR3 length: 13 residues. Trimming pared 5 bases from V and 6 bases from J, leaving 13 bases between. The germline CDR1 and CDR2 sequences are SGHTA and FQGTGA. The CDR3 DNA follows: TGTGCCAGCAGCCCCCAGGCGGGGAATGGCTACACCTCC. It codes for CASSPQAGNGYTS.

This chain links TRBV4-3 with TRBJ1-5, with unresolved D. V was cut by 0 bases and J by 5 bases, with 5 bases left in between. CDR1 is LGHNA, CDR2 YSLEER, per germline. This CDR3 contains 13 residues. The CDR3 sequence is CASSQDLDQPQHF. In DNA, the CDR3 is TGCGCCAGCAGCCAAGATCTTGATCAGCCCCAGCATTTT.

The J gene is TRBJ1-4, the V gene TRBV7-9, with unresolved D. CDR1 and CDR2 from the germline V gene are SEHNR and FQNEAQ (reference sequence). CDR3 size: 15 residues. Trimming pared 0 bases from V and 0 bases from J, leaving 5 bases between. The CDR3 nucleotides are TGTGCCAGCAGCTTAGCAGCAACAACTAATGAAAAACTGTTTTTT. Amino acids: CASSLAATTNEKLFF.

The chain combines TRBV6-5 with TRBJ2-7; 7 nucleotides agree with TRBD2. CDR3 length: 14 amino acids. With 8 bases clipped from V and 8 bases from J, the junction kept 15 bases outside the gene matches. CDR1 is MNHEY, CDR2 SVGAGI, per germline. CDR3 sequence (DNA): TGTGCCAGCTCGTCGCCGGGACTATCCATCAAGCAGTACTTC. It codes for CASSSPGLSIKQYF.